A selection of T cell receptor beta chains follows, all from one sample in a study of cytomegalovirus exposure and HLA in healthy donors. Measured with immunoSEQ multiplex PCR; TCRdb has only the in-frame clones, and not every one. The repertoire holds over 110,000 clones, with approximately 80% as singletons. The sample comprised PBMCs. All receptors derive from a male donor in good health and CMV-seronegative. Both conserved end residues are trimmed from each CDR3. Fields, in order: CDR3 protein, V gene, clone size, D gene. A D gene is named only where the DNA matches it firmly. The size of a clone is reported for some rows only, either as once, few or many, or as a class for expanded clones.

CDR3 protein: ASSAGQGYTEAF
V gene: TRBV28
clone size: once
D gene: TRBD1

CDR3 protein: SVARGDTQY
V gene: TRBV29-1
clone size: NA
D gene: NA

CDR3 protein: ASSGLAGHTDTQY
V gene: TRBV5-1
clone size: NA
D gene: TRBD2

CDR3 protein: ASRLGPGTDTQY
V gene: TRBV5-6
clone size: NA
D gene: NA

CDR3 protein: AIGSSDGTSTDTQY
V gene: TRBV10-3
clone size: NA
D gene: NA

CDR3 protein: ASSLGGEGGYT
V gene: TRBV7-2
clone size: NA
D gene: NA

CDR3 protein: AWSPLAGGRTEAF
V gene: TRBV30
clone size: few
D gene: NA

CDR3 protein: ASGQPLEAF
V gene: TRBV6-5
clone size: NA
D gene: NA

CDR3 protein: ASTPRDEQY
V gene: TRBV2
clone size: NA
D gene: NA

CDR3 protein: SVTPRLNEKLF
V gene: TRBV29-1
clone size: NA
D gene: NA

CDR3 protein: ASSLFGTTYNEQF
V gene: TRBV7-2
clone size: NA
D gene: TRBD2

CDR3 protein: ASSYGRDESQPQH
V gene: TRBV6-5
clone size: NA
D gene: NA

CDR3 protein: ASSNLAGDTGELF
V gene: TRBV19
clone size: once
D gene: TRBD2

CDR3 protein: ASSSHRGEEQY
V gene: TRBV7-2
clone size: NA
D gene: TRBD1

CDR3 protein: ASSLGAYSGANVLT
V gene: TRBV19
clone size: NA
D gene: NA

CDR3 protein: ASSLGETSGSYNEQF
V gene: TRBV11-3
clone size: NA
D gene: TRBD2

CDR3 protein: ATQAGASSSYEQY
V gene: TRBV15
clone size: NA
D gene: NA

CDR3 protein: ASNRGGGSGEQF
V gene: TRBV28
clone size: NA
D gene: NA

CDR3 protein: ASSFGASGDLKQY
V gene: TRBV5-4
clone size: NA
D gene: TRBD2

CDR3 protein: AWSAHNREAKKF
V gene: TRBV30
clone size: NA
D gene: NA

CDR3 protein: ASSTLAGRYEQY
V gene: TRBV5-1
clone size: NA
D gene: TRBD2

CDR3 protein: ASSPRASSYEQY
V gene: TRBV11-2
clone size: NA
D gene: NA

CDR3 protein: ASSLVSQPYEQY
V gene: TRBV7-2
clone size: NA
D gene: NA

CDR3 protein: ASSTRTGYGYT
V gene: TRBV5-6
clone size: NA
D gene: TRBD1

CDR3 protein: ASSEQSATNEKLF
V gene: TRBV18
clone size: NA
D gene: NA

CDR3 protein: AWRPLYLAGVPDTQY
V gene: TRBV30
clone size: NA
D gene: TRBD2

CDR3 protein: ASRRTSGSRQF
V gene: TRBV4-3
clone size: NA
D gene: TRBD2

CDR3 protein: ASRLAVQETQY
V gene: TRBV5-1
clone size: NA
D gene: TRBD2

CDR3 protein: ASSRLPGQGYNEQF
V gene: TRBV5-1
clone size: few
D gene: TRBD1

CDR3 protein: ASSFQRRYEQY
V gene: TRBV5-1
clone size: NA
D gene: NA

CDR3 protein: ASSFSLVPSYEQY
V gene: TRBV5-6
clone size: few
D gene: NA

CDR3 protein: ASYRGLETYEQY
V gene: TRBV6-4
clone size: NA
D gene: TRBD1

CDR3 protein: ASSPPSRARNQPQH
V gene: TRBV18
clone size: NA
D gene: NA

CDR3 protein: ATSTEYRDGLYGYT
V gene: TRBV15
clone size: NA
D gene: NA

CDR3 protein: ASTPWGGSSYNEQF
V gene: TRBV27
clone size: NA
D gene: TRBD2

CDR3 protein: ASSGRQGTETQY
V gene: TRBV7-8
clone size: NA
D gene: TRBD1

CDR3 protein: ASSPTGWQLNTEAF
V gene: TRBV7-2
clone size: NA
D gene: NA

CDR3 protein: SVSTGTRETQY
V gene: TRBV29-1
clone size: NA
D gene: NA

CDR3 protein: ASSLAGASGVRNGEQF
V gene: TRBV5-1
clone size: NA
D gene: TRBD2

CDR3 protein: ATGGRWGTGELF
V gene: TRBV27
clone size: few
D gene: TRBD2

CDR3 protein: ASSPREFSYEQY
V gene: TRBV9
clone size: NA
D gene: TRBD2